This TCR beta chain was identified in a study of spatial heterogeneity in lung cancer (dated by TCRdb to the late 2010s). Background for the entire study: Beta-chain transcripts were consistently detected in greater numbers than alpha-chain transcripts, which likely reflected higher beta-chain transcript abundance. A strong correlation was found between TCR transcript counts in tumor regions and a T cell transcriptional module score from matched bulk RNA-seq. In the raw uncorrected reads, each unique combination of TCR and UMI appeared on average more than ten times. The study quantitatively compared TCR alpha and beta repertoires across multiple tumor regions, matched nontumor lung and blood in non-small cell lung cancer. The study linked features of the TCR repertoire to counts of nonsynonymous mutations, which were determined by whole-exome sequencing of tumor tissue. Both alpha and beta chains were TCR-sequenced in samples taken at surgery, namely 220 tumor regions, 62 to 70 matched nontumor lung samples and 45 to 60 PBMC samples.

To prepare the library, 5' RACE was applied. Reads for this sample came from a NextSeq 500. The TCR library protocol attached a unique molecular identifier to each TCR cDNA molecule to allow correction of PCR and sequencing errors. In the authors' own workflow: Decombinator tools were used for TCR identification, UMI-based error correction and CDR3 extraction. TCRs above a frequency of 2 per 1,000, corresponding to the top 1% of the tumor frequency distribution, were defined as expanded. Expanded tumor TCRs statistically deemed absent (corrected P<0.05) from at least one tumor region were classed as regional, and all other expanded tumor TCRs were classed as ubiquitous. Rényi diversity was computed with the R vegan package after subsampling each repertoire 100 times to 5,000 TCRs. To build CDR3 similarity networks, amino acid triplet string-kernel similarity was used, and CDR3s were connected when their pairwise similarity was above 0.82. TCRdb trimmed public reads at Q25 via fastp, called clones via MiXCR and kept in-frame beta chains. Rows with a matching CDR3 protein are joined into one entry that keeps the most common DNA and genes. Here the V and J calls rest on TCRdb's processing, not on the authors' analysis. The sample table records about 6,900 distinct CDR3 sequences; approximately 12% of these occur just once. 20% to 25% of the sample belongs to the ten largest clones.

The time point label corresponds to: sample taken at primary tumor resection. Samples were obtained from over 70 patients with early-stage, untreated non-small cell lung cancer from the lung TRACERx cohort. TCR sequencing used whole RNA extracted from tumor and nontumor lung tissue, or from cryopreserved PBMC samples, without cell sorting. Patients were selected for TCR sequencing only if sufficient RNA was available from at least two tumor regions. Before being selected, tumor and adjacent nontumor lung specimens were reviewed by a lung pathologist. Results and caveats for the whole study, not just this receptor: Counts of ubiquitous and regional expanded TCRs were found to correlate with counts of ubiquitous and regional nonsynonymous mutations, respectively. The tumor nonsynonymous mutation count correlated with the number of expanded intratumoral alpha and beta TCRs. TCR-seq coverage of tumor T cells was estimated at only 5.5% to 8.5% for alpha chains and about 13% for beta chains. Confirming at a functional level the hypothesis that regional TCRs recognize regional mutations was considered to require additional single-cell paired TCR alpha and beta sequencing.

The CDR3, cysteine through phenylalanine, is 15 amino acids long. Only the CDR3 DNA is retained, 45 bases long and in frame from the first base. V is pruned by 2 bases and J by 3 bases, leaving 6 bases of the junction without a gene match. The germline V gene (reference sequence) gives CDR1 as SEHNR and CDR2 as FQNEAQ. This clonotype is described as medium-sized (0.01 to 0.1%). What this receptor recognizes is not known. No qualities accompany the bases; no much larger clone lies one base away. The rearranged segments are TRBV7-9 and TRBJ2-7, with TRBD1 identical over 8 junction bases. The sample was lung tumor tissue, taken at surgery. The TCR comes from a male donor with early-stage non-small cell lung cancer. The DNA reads TGTGCCAGCAGCTTATTCCAGGGGGCGCGCTACGAGCAGTACTTC. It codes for CASSLFQGARYEQYF.